These 5 T cell receptor beta chains were all obtained from the same sample, sequenced in a study of control samples from healthy donors and cancer patients. The protocol was immunoSEQ multiplex PCR, while the TCRdb copy is restricted to in-frame clones and leaves out a portion. The table lists around 93,000 clones, roughly 89% of them singletons. The sequenced material came from blood. These receptors were taken from a human donor in good health. The donor label of this sample is uncertain.

The chain joins TRBV28 to TRBJ1-5; 7 bases match TRBD1. Losses at the gene ends were 6 bases for V and 6 bases for J; bases not matched to a gene: 8. Germline assignment: CDR1 MDHEN and CDR2 SYDVKM. The CDR3 covers 14 residues. CDR3 nucleotide sequence: TGTGCCAGCAGGGACACAGGGGATTTTCAGCCCCAGCATTTT. This gives the protein CASRDTGDFQPQHF.

The chain carries TRBV5-5 and TRBJ1-1; D is possibly TRBD1 (5 bases). Germline assignment: CDR1 SGHKS and CDR2 YYEKEE (reference sequence). This CDR3 region has 13 residues. V was pared by 2 bases and J by 7 bases, with 12 bases between. CDR3 sequence reads: CASSLSWGGEAFF. In DNA form, the CDR3 reads TGTGCCAGCAGCTTATCTTGGGGGGGTGAAGCTTTCTTT. Complete variable domain (other parts from reference TRBV5-5 and TRBJ1-1): DAGVTQSPTHLIKTRGQQVTLRCSPISGHKSVSWYQQVLGQGPQFIFQYYEKEERGRGNFPDRFSARQFPNYSSELNVNALLLGDSALYLCASSLSWGGEAFFGQGTRLTVV.

The V gene is TRBV28, the J gene TRBJ2-2; TRBD2 matches 7 bases. In germline, CDR1 is MDHEN, CDR2 SYDVKM. The CDR3 extends over 14 amino acids. The V gene end was trimmed by 6 bases and the J gene end by 2 bases; junction bases not matched to a gene: 3. The CDR3 DNA sequence: TGTGCCAGCAGGCGGGACTATAACACCGGGGAGCTGTTTTTT. The encoded protein is CASRRDYNTGELFF.

This clone was recorded once. V gene TRBV5-5 combines with J gene TRBJ1-6, with D perhaps matching TRBD1 (6 bases). The length of the CDR3 is 15 residues. CDR1 is SGHKS and CDR2 is YYEKEE in the germline V gene (reference sequence). V lost 0 bases and J 5 bases, leaving 9 bases between the germline ends. CDR3 residues: CASSLGTADNSPLHF. The DNA for the CDR3 is TGTGCCAGCAGCTTGGGGACAGCTGATAATTCACCCCTCCACTTT.

This clone was recorded only once. The CDR3 loop is CASSFTEADTQYF. CDR3 sequence (DNA): TGTGCCAGCAGCTTCACTGAAGCAGATACGCAGTATTTT. V usage is TRBV7-2 and J usage is TRBJ2-3; D gene unclear. V lost 3 bases, J lost 4 bases, and 8 bases lay in between. Looked up from germline, CDR1 is SGHTA and CDR2 is FQGNSA. This CDR3 comprises 13 residues.